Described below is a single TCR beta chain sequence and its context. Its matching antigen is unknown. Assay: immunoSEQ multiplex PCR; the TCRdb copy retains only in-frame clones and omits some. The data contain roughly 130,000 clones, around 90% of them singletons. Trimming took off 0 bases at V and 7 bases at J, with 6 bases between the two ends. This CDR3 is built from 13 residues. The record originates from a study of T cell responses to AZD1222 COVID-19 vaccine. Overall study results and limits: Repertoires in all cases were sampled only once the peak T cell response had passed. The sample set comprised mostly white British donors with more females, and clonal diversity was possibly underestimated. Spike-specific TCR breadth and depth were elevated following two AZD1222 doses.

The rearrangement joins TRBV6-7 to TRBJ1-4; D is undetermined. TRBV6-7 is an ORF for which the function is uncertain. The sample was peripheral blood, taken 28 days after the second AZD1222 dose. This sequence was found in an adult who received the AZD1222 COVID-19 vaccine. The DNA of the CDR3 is TGTGCCAGCAGTTACTCTCAGATTGAAAAACTGTTTTTT. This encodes CASSYSQIEKLFF.